The rows below give T cell receptor beta chains drawn from one sample of a study. TCRdb called the RT-PCR reads again in MiXCR, with one record for every CDR3 protein. The sample lists 550,000 to 750,000 distinct CDR3 sequences, approximately 15% seen once, with 3.6% in the top ten. Sequencing input: memory CD4+ T cells from blood. The receptors shown here come from a female donor in good health, serving as a healthy control. CDR3s include the opening cysteine and the closing phenylalanine or tryptophan. Fields, in order: clone size, V gene, CDR3 length, CDR3 protein. A clone size is listed for some rows: how often the clone was seen (once, few, many), or a class if it is expanded.

clone_size: many
v_call: TRBV15
cdr3_length: 13
cdr3_aa: CATSLGPLETQYF

clone_size: .
v_call: TRBV6-4
cdr3_length: 13
cdr3_aa: CASREQGTGELFF

clone_size: .
v_call: TRBV5-1
cdr3_length: 16
cdr3_aa: CASSPTGQGGQETQYF

clone_size: .
v_call: TRBV25-1
cdr3_length: 14
cdr3_aa: CASSASGIADTQYF

clone_size: .
v_call: TRBV24-1
cdr3_length: 16
cdr3_aa: CATSDSRRGGHTEAFF

clone_size: many
v_call: TRBV10-3
cdr3_length: 15
cdr3_aa: CAISDETGTNQPQHF

clone_size: few
v_call: TRBV28
cdr3_length: 17
cdr3_aa: CASSQNTGTISNQPQHF

clone_size: .
v_call: TRBV7-2
cdr3_length: 13
cdr3_aa: CASSLVEGSPQHF

clone_size: .
v_call: TRBV24-1
cdr3_length: 16
cdr3_aa: CATSDRGLAGIYEQYF

clone_size: .
v_call: TRBV6-1
cdr3_length: 17
cdr3_aa: CASSRTSMGQGSYGYTF

clone_size: many
v_call: TRBV27
cdr3_length: 14
cdr3_aa: CASSRDPGGRGYTF

clone_size: .
v_call: TRBV5-6
cdr3_length: 14
cdr3_aa: CASSRIQGANGYTF

clone_size: many
v_call: TRBV7-3
cdr3_length: 15
cdr3_aa: CASSPGALEYNEQFF

clone_size: .
v_call: TRBV7-9
cdr3_length: 14
cdr3_aa: CASSYTYVNTEAFF

clone_size: few
v_call: TRBV7-2
cdr3_length: 18
cdr3_aa: CASSPRGGGGGSLYGYTF

clone_size: many
v_call: TRBV6-5
cdr3_length: 14
cdr3_aa: CASSLSRMNTEAFF

clone_size: .
v_call: TRBV5-4
cdr3_length: 17
cdr3_aa: CASSPTGRAASTDTQYF

clone_size: many
v_call: TRBV20-1
cdr3_length: 12
cdr3_aa: CSAPDLNTEAFF

clone_size: few
v_call: TRBV3-1
cdr3_length: 12
cdr3_aa: CASSHGVRELFF

clone_size: few
v_call: TRBV6-1
cdr3_length: 17
cdr3_aa: CASSESLQAGVGDTQYF

clone_size: few
v_call: TRBV10-3
cdr3_length: 12
cdr3_aa: CATSVLGYEQYF

clone_size: many
v_call: TRBV5-1
cdr3_length: 14
cdr3_aa: CASSLGGGTGELFF

clone_size: .
v_call: TRBV9
cdr3_length: 13
cdr3_aa: CASSARDNYGYTF

clone_size: .
v_call: TRBV4-3
cdr3_length: 15
cdr3_aa: CASSQGLQYTDTQYF

clone_size: .
v_call: TRBV7-9
cdr3_length: 13
cdr3_aa: CASSPTGDDGYTF

clone_size: few
v_call: TRBV30
cdr3_length: 12
cdr3_aa: CAWTSGVETQYF

clone_size: .
v_call: TRBV9
cdr3_length: 14
cdr3_aa: CASSATGASTEAFF

clone_size: .
v_call: TRBV11-2
cdr3_length: 14
cdr3_aa: CASTPVVGPYEQYF

clone_size: many
v_call: TRBV7-9
cdr3_length: 12
cdr3_aa: CASSFTLGNRYF

clone_size: .
v_call: TRBV20-1
cdr3_length: 15
cdr3_aa: CSARGLGNHQETQYF

clone_size: .
v_call: TRBV7-3
cdr3_length: 16
cdr3_aa: CASSLLGANSGSPLHF

clone_size: .
v_call: TRBV6-2/TRBV6-3
cdr3_length: 20
cdr3_aa: CVSSHRGTSGRPGVRNEQFF

clone_size: .
v_call: TRBV12-3/TRBV12-4
cdr3_length: 14
cdr3_aa: CASTTTGLGEKLFF

clone_size: .
v_call: TRBV9
cdr3_length: 14
cdr3_aa: CASSVDPGRDGYTF

clone_size: few
v_call: TRBV6-1
cdr3_length: 15
cdr3_aa: CASSEASGTSQPQHF

clone_size: many
v_call: TRBV7-2
cdr3_length: 12
cdr3_aa: CASSLEVAEQFF

clone_size: few
v_call: TRBV6-5
cdr3_length: 14
cdr3_aa: CASRGGNSGNTIYF

clone_size: many
v_call: TRBV27
cdr3_length: 14
cdr3_aa: CASSGGRGVGEQFF

clone_size: .
v_call: TRBV10-3
cdr3_length: 15
cdr3_aa: CATSDTPGNTWELFF

clone_size: .
v_call: TRBV5-1
cdr3_length: 15
cdr3_aa: CASSQGVGLNQPQHF

clone_size: many
v_call: TRBV20-1
cdr3_length: 12
cdr3_aa: CSARDFFGEHTF

clone_size: few
v_call: TRBV4-2
cdr3_length: 15
cdr3_aa: CASSQEDKSNSPLHF